Detailed here is one T cell receptor (beta chain). What it recognizes is unknown. CDR1 is KGHDR and CDR2 is SFDVKD in the germline V gene. V lost 1 base and J 8 bases, leaving 10 bases between the germline ends. This CDR3 has 14 residues. These data are taken from a study of vaccination effects on CD4 cells after COVID-19. At the level of the study: The vaccine given was either BNT162b2 or mRNA-1273, in two doses. Regarding the study as a whole: The study dataset contains few convalescent patients and includes no early post-infection timepoints.

Antigen-specific CD4+ T cells were first expanded with viral peptide pools by the ViraFEST assay and only then sequenced. Isolating CD4+ T cells followed approximately 10 days of culture. Each well held about 2 million PBMC cultured with approximately 9.7 ug/ml peptides and about 9.7 IU/ml IL-2. In the cultures, half the medium was exchanged for IL-2 medium on days 3 and 7. Measured with immunoSEQ multiplex PCR; TCRdb has only the in-frame clones, and not every one. Among roughly 76,000 clones listed, roughly 74% were seen once. Sequences were derived from CD4+ T cells from PBMCs cultured with HCoV-229E spike peptides, sampled before COVID-19 vaccination. The V and J genes are TRBV24-1 and TRBJ1-4; D might be TRBD1 (5 bases). The origin of this receptor is a human donor who received a COVID-19 vaccine. DNA for the CDR3: TGTGCCACCAGTGATTTAGACAGTCCCGAAAAACTGTTTTTT. It is translated as CATSDLDSPEKLFF.